This T cell receptor beta chain is from a study of CD8+ T cells in alopecia areata. Per germline, CDR1 SQVTM and CDR2 ANQGSEA. Trimming pared 4 bases from V and 5 bases from J, leaving 8 bases between. The CDR3 has 11 residues. General observations from the study: Scalp sequencing captures resident alphabeta T cells of normal skin too. Sharing of TCR sequences between patients (possibly for HLA-related reasons) was less clear than in mice.

Of note for this clone: Antigen specificity is unknown. The sample carries other DNA sequences with the same CDR3.

Extracted RNA was reverse transcribed, and the resulting cDNA served as sequencing template. Profiled with immunoSEQ multiplex PCR; TCRdb holds only in-frame clones, not every one. Counted here are about 150,000 clones, about two thirds occurring once; the ten biggest clones make up approximately 34%. J is TRBJ1-1 and V is TRBV29-1; no definite D call. Sequencing was performed on CD8+ T cells sorted from blood. The source is a human donor in good health. The CDR3 is CSVVWGTEAFF. DNA for the CDR3: TGCAGCGTTGTATGGGGTACTGAAGCTTTCTTT.